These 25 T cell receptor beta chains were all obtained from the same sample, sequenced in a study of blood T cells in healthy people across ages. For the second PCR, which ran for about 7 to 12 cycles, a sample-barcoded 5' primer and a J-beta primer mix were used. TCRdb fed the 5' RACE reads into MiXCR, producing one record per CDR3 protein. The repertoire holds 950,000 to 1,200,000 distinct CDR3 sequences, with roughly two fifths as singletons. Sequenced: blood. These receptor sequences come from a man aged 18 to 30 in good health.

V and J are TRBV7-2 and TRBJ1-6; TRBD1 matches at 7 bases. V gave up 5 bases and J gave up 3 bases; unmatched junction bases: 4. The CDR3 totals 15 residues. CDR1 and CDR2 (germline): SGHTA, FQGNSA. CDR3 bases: TGTGCCAGCAGCCCGGGACAGATCTATAATTCACCCCTCCACTTT. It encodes CASSPGQIYNSPLHF.

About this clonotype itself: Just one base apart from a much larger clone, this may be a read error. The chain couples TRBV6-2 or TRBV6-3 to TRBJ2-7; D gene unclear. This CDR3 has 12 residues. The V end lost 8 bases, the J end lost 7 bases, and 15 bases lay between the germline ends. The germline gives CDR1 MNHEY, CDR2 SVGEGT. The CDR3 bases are TGTGCCAGCGGCCAGCGCAGAGATGAGCAGTACTTC. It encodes CASGQRRDEQYF.

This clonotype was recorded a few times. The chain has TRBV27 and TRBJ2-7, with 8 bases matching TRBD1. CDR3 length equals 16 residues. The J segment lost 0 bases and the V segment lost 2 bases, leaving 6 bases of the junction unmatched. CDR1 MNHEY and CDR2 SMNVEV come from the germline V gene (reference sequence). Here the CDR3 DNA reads TGTGCCAGCAGTTTACCATACAGGGGGTGCTCCTACGAGCAGTACTTC. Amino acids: CASSLPYRGCSYEQYF.

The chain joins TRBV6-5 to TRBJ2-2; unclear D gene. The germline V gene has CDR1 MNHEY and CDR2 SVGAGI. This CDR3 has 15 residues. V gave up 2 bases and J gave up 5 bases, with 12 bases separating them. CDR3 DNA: TGTGCCAGCAGTTACCAGCCAGGAAGGACCGGGGAGCTGTTTTTT. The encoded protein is CASSYQPGRTGELFF.

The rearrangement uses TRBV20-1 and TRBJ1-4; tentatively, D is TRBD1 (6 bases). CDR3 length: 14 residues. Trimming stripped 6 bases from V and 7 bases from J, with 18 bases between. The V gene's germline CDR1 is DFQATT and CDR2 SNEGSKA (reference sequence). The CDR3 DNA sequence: TGCAGTGCGAGAATTACAGGGTCCTCTGAAAAACTGTTTTTT. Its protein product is CSARITGSSEKLFF.

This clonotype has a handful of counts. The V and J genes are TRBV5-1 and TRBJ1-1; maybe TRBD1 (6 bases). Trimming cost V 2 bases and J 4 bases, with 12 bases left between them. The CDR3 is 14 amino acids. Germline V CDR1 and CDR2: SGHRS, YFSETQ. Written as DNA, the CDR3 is TGCGCCAGCAGCTTCCGACAGGAGGGCACTGAAGCTTTCTTT. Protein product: CASSFRQEGTEAFF.

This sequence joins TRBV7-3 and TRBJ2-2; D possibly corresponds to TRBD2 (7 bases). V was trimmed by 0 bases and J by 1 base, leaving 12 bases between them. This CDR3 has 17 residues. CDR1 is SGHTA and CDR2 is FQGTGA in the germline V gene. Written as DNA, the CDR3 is TGTGCCAGCAGCTTAACGGGCGGGGGCTTGAACACCGGGGAGCTGTTTTTT. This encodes CASSLTGGGLNTGELFF.

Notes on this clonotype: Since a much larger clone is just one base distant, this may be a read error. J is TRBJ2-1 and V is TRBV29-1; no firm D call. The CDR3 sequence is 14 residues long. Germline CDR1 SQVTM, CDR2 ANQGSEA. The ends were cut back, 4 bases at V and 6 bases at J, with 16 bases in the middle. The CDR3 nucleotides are TGCAGCGTTGGGGCTGTACCAAGTTTCAATGAGCAGTTCTTC. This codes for CSVGAVPSFNEQFF.

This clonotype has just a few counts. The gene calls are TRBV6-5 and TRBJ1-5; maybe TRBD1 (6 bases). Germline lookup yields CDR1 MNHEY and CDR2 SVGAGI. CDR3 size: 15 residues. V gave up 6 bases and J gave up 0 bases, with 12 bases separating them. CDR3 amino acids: CASSSDSLSNQPQHF. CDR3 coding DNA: TGTGCCAGCAGCTCGGACAGCCTTAGCAATCAGCCCCAGCATTTT.

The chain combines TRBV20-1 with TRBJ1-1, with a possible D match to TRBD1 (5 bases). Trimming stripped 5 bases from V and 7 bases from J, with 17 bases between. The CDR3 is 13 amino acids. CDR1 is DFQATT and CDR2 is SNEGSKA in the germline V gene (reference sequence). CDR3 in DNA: TGCAGTGCTGCCCCCGCAGGGAGGGTTGAAGCTTTCTTT. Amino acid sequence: CSAAPAGRVEAFF.

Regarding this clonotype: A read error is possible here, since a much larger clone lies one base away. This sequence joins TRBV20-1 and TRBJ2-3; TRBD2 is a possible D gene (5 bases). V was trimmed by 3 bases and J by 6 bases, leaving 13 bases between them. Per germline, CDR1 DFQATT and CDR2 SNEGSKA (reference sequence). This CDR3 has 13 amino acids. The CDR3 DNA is TGCAGTGCTAGCGGCTCTCGAGGGGATACGCAGTATTTT. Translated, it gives CSASGSRGDTQYF.

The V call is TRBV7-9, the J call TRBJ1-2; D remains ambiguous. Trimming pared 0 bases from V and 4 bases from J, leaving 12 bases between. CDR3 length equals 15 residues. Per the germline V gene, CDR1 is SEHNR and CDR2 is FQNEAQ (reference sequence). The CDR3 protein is CASSLAQGGPYGYTF. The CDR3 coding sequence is TGTGCCAGCAGCTTAGCCCAAGGAGGGCCCTATGGCTACACCTTC.

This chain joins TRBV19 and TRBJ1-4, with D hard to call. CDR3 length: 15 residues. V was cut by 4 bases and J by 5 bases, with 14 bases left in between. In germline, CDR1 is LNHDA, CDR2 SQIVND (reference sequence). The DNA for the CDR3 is TGTGCCAGTAGTACTGCGACGGTCCTAAATGAAAAACTGTTTTTT. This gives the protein CASSTATVLNEKLFF.

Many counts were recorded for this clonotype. CDR3 residues: CSARTGGGDTQYF. The CDR3 DNA reads as TGCAGTGCTCGGACAGGGGGCGGAGATACGCAGTATTTT. This sequence joins TRBV20-1 and TRBJ2-3; 11 bases agree with TRBD1. Trimming cost V 5 bases and J 5 bases; bases outside gene matches: 3. This CDR3 has 13 amino acids. Germline V gene lookup returns CDR1 DFQATT and CDR2 SNEGSKA (reference sequence).

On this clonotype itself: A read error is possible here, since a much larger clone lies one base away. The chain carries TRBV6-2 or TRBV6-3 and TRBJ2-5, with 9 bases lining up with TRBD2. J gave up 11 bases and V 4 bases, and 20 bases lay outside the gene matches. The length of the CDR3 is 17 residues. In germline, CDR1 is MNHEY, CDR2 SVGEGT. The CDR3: CASSSLSSSGVYNEQYF. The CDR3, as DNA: TGTGCCAGCAGTTCCCTTTCATCTAGCGGGGTCTACAATGAGCAGTACTTC.

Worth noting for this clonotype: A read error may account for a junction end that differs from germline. CDR3 bases: TGTGCCAGCAGCTTAGTGGGACAGAACTATAGCTACACCTTC. Its protein product is CASSLVGQNYSYTF. The rearrangement links TRBV7-9 to TRBJ1-2, with 7 bases identical to TRBD1. The length of the CDR3 is 14 residues. Germline lookup yields CDR1 SEHNR and CDR2 FQNEAQ (reference sequence).

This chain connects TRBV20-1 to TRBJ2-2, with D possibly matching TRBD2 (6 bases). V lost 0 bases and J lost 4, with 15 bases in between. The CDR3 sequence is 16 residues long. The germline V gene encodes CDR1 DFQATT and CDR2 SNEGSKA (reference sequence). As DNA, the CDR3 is TGCAGTGCTAGAGATAGGGCTAGCGTTAGCACCGGGGAGCTGTTTTTT. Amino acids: CSARDRASVSTGELFF.

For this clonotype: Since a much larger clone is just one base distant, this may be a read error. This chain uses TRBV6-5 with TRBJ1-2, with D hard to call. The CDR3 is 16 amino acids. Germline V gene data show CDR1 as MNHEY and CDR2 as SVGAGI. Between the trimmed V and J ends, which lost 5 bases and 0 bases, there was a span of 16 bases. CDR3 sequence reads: CASSTRGRKTNYGYTF. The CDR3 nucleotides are TGTGCCAGCAGTACCCGTGGGCGGAAAACTAACTATGGCTACACCTTC.

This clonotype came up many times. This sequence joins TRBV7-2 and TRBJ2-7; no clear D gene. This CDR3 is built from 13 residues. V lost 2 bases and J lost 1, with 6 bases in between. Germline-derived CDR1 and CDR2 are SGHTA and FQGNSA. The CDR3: CASSLTASYEQYF. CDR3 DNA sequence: TGTGCCAGCAGCTTAACTGCTTCCTACGAGCAGTACTTC.

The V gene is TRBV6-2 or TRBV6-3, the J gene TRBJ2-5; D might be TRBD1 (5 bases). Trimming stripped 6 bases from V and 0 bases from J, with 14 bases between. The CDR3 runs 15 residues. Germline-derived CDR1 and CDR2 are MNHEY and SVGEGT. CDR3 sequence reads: CASRLRQPYQETQYF. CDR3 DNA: TGTGCCAGCAGACTCCGACAGCCGTACCAAGAGACCCAGTACTTC.

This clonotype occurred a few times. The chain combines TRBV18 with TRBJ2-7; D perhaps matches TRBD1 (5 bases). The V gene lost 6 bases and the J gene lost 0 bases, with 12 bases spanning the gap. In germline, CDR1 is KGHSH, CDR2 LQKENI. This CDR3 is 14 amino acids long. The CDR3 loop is CASSPTESSYEQYF. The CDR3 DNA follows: TGTGCCAGCTCGCCGACAGAGAGCTCCTACGAGCAGTACTTC.

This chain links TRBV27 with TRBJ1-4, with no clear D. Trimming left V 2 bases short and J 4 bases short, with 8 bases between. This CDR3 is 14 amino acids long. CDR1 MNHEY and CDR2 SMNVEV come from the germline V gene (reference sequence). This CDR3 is CASSLKGDNEKLFF. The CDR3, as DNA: TGTGCCAGCAGTTTAAAGGGTGATAATGAAAAACTGTTTTTT.

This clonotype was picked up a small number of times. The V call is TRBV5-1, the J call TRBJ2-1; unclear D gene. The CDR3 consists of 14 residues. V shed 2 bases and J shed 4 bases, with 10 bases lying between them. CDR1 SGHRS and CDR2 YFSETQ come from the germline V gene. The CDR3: CASSLRPEYNEQFF. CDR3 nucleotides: TGCGCCAGCAGCTTACGCCCGGAATACAATGAGCAGTTCTTC.

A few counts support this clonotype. CDR3 DNA: TGCGCCAGCAGCCAGGATGTCGTCAATCAGCCCCAGCATTTT. This translates into CASSQDVVNQPQHF. The chain joins TRBV4-3 to TRBJ1-5; the D is unclear. CDR1 LGHNA and CDR2 YSLEER come from the germline V gene. The CDR3 sequence is 14 residues long. Trimming left V 3 bases short and J 3 bases short, with 9 bases between.

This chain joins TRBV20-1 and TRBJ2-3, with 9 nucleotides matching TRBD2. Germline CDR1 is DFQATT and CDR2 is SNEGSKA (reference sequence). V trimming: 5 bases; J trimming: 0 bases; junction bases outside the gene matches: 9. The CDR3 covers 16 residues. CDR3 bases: TGCAGTGCTGGGGTCCCGCTAGCGGGGAGCACAGATACGCAGTATTTT. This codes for CSAGVPLAGSTDTQYF.